Listed here are 4 T cell receptor beta chains from one sample, sequenced in a study of blood T cell repertoires in COVID-19. Here immunoSEQ multiplex PCR was the method, and the copy in TCRdb shows in-frame clones only, minus some. The repertoire holds 95,000 or so clones, with roughly 90% as singletons. The sample was peripheral blood. These receptors came from a man older than 75 with active or convalescent COVID-19.

The CDR3 region is CATSSQGGGIQYF. Written as DNA, the CDR3 is TGTGCCACCAGCAGCCAGGGAGGGGGCATTCAGTACTTC. The V and J genes are TRBV15 and TRBJ2-4; TRBD2 might be the D (7 bases). CDR3 length equals 13 residues. Germline V gives CDR1 LNHNV, CDR2 YYDKDF (reference sequence). Trimming cost V 3 bases and J 9 bases, with 12 bases left between them. Complete variable domain (other parts from reference TRBV15 and TRBJ2-4): DAMVIQNPRYQVTQFGKPVTLSCSQTLNHNVMYWYQQKSSQAPKLLFHYYDKDFNNEADTPDNFQSRRPNTSFCFLDIRSPGLGDTAMYLCATSSQGGGIQYFGAGTRLSVL.

The sample holds one count of this clone. The J gene is TRBJ1-2, the V gene TRBV19, with D maybe TRBD1 (6 bases). The CDR3 sequence is 15 residues long. CDR1 is LNHDA and CDR2 is SQIVND in the germline V gene (reference sequence). V was clipped by 10 bases and J by 2 bases, with 20 bases between them. The CDR3 DNA sequence: TGTGCCACCGGGGGGCTGGCCGGCCTCAACTATGGCTACACCTTC. Translating gives CATGGLAGLNYGYTF.

The chain combines TRBV30 with TRBJ1-1, with 7 bases aligning to TRBD1. The germline CDR1 and CDR2 sequences are GTSNPN and SVGIG (reference sequence). The J segment lost 2 bases and the V segment lost 3 bases, leaving 9 bases of the junction unmatched. The CDR3 spans 15 residues. CDR3 amino acids: CAWRRPDRTNTEAFF. CDR3 nucleotide sequence: TGTGCCTGGAGGCGGCCGGACAGGACTAACACTGAAGCTTTCTTT.

The chain combines TRBV9 with TRBJ1-1, with TRBD1 as a possible D gene (6 bases). V lost 0 bases, J lost 4 bases, and 16 bases lay in between. The CDR3 length is 16 residues. Germline CDR1 and CDR2: SGDLS and YYNGEE. In DNA form, the CDR3 reads TGTGCCAGCAGCGTAGTAGCAGGGGTGAGGGGCACTGAAGCTTTCTTT. Protein: CASSVVAGVRGTEAFF. Complete variable domain (other parts from reference TRBV9 and TRBJ1-1): DSGVTQTPKHLITATGQRVTLRCSPRSGDLSVYWYQQSLDQGLQFLIQYYNGEERAKGNILERFSAQQFPDLHSELNLSSLELGDSALYFCASSVVAGVRGTEAFFGQGTRLTVV.